This T cell receptor beta chain was retrieved from a study of identical twins. cDNA molecules carried unique molecular identifiers, and template switching added a universal primer site. TCRdb analysed the 5' RACE reads with MiXCR anew, one entry per CDR3 protein. The sample lists about 290,000 distinct CDR3 sequences; roughly 9.7% were seen once. Study-wide results and caveats: Researchers reported weaker excess twin sharing in beta out-of-frame sequences. Diverse VJ usage suggested most zero-insertion clonotypes were not invariant T cells.

With regard to this clonotype: The antigen is unknown.

The same sample was also used in a study of yellow fever vaccine responses in identical twins. Per that study: Reportedly, twins' vaccine T cell responses looked partly convergent and partly personalized.

The sequence derives from a woman aged 18-30 years in good health. Material: CD8+ T cells sorted from blood.

CDR3 DNA: TGTGCCAGCAGCCGGGAGGGGACAGGGGACACAGATACGCAGTATTTT. It encodes CASSREGTGDTDTQYF. V is TRBV7-9 and J is TRBJ2-3; TRBD1 matches 10 bases. V trimming: 5 bases; J trimming: 2 bases; junction bases outside the gene matches: 7. CDR3 length: 16 amino acids. CDR1 and CDR2 (germline): SEHNR, FQNEAQ (reference sequence).